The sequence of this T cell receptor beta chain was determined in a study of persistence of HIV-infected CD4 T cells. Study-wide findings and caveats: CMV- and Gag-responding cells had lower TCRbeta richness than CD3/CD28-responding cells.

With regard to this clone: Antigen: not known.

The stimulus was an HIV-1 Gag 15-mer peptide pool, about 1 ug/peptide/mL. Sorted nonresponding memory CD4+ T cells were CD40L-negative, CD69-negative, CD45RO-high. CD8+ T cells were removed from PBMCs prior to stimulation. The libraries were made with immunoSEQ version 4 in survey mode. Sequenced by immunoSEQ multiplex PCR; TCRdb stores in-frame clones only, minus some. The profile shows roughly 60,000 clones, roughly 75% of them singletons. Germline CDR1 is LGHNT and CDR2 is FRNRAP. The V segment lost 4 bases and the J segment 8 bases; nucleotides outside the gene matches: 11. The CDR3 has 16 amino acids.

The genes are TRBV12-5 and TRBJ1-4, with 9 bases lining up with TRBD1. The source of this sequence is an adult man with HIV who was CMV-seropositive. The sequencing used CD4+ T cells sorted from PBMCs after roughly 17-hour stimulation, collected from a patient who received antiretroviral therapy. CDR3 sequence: CASGYPTGQGYEKLFF. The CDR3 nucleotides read TGTGCTAGTGGTTACCCCACGGGACAGGGATACGAAAAACTGTTTTTT.